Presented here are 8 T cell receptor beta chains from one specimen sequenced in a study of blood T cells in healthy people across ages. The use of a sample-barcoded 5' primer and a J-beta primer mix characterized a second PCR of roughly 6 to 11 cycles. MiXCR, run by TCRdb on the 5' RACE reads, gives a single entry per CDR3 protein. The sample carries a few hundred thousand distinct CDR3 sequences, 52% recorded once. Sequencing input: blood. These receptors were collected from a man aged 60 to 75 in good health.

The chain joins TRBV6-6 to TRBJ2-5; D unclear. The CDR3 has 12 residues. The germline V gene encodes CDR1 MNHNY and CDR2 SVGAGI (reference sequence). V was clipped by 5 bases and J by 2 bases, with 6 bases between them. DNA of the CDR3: TGTGCCAGCAGTCGTCGTCAAGAGACCCAGTACTTC. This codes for CASSRRQETQYF.

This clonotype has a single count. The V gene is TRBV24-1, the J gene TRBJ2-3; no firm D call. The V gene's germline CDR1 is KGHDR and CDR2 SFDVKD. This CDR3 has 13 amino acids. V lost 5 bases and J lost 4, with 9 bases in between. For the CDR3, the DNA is TGTGCCACCAGTGTCGAGTGGGCAGATACGCAGTATTTT. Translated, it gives CATSVEWADTQYF.

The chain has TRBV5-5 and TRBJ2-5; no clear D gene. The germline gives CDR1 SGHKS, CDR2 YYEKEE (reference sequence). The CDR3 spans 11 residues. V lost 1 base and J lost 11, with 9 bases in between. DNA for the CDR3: TGTGCCAGCAGCTTGTTTAATGAGCAGTACTTC. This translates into CASSLFNEQYF.

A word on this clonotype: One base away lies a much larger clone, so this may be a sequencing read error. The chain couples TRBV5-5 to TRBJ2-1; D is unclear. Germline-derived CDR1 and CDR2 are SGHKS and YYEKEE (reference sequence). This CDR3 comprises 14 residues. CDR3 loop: CASSLDLSYNKQFF. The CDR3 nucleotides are TGTGCCAGCAGCTTGGACCTCAGCTACAATAAGCAGTTCTTC.

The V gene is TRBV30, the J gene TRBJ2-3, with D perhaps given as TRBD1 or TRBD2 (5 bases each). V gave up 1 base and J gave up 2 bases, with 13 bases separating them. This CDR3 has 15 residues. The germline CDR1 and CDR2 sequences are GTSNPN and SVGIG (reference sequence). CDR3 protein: CAWSGARGVTDTQYF. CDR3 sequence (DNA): TGTGCCTGGAGTGGGGCTAGAGGGGTCACAGATACGCAGTATTTT. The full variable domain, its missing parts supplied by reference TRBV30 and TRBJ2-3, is SQTIHQWPATLVQPVGSPLSLECTVEGTSNPNLYWYRQAAGRGLQLLFYSVGIGQISSEVPQNLSASRPQDRQFILSSKKLLLSDSGFYLCAWSGARGVTDTQYFGPGTRLTVL.

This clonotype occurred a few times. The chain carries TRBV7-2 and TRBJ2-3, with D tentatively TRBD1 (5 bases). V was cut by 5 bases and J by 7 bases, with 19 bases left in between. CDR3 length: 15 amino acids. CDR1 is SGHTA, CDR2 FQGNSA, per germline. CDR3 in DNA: TGTGCCAGCAGCCCCCGGCCCGACAGAGCAAATACGCAGTATTTT. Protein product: CASSPRPDRANTQYF.

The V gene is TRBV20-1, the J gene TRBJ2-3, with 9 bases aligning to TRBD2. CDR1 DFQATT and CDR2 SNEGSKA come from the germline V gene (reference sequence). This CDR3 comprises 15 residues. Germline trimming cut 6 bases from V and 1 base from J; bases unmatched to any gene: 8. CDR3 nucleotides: TGCAGTGCGGTCGCGGGGGGGCTAGGCACAGATACGCAGTATTTT. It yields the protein CSAVAGGLGTDTQYF.

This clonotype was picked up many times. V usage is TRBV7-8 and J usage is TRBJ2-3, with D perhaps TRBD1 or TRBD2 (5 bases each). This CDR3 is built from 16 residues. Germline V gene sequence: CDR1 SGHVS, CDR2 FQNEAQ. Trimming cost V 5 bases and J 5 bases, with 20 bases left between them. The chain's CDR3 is CASSPSWGSLLDTQYF. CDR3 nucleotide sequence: TGTGCCAGCAGCCCTTCGTGGGGGTCGCTTCTAGATACGCAGTATTTT. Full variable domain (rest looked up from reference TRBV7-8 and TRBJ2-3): GAGVSQSPRYKVAKRGQDVALRCDPISGHVSLFWYQQALGQGPEFLTYFQNEAQLDKSGLPSDRFFAERPEGSVSTLKIQRTQQEDSAVYLCASSPSWGSLLDTQYFGPGTRLTVL.